This is a list of T cell receptor beta chains from one sample in a study of blood T cell repertoires in COVID-19. The assay was immunoSEQ multiplex PCR, and TCRdb's table has in-frame clones only and misses some. The sample has more than 150,000 clones, around 80% seen once; the top ten hold under 3.5%. Sequenced input: peripheral blood. The receptor source for this set is a woman at least 80 years old with active or convalescent COVID-19. CDR3s include the opening cysteine and the closing phenylalanine or tryptophan. Each record gives: CDR3 protein, CDR3 DNA, D gene, clone size, J gene, V gene. The D gene is left open where the match is weak. Only part of the rows carry a size: once, few, many, or a class if the clone is expanded.

cdr3_aa: CASSLEEASPLHF
cdr3_nt: TGCGCCAGCAGCTTGGAAGAGGCTTCACCCCTCCACTTT
d_call: NA
clone_size: NA
j_call: TRBJ1-6
v_call: TRBV5-1

cdr3_aa: CATTYLGDRGRDDYGYTF
cdr3_nt: TGTGCCACCACTTACTTGGGGGACAGGGGGCGTGATGACTATGGCTACACCTTC
d_call: TRBD1
clone_size: NA
j_call: TRBJ1-2
v_call: TRBV28

cdr3_aa: CASSRSGGAQPQHF
cdr3_nt: TGTGCCAGCAGCCGGAGTGGGGGGGCTCAGCCCCAGCATTTT
d_call: NA
clone_size: once
j_call: TRBJ1-5
v_call: TRBV28

cdr3_aa: CASGLAGGPTQYF
cdr3_nt: TGTGCCTCGGGACTAGCGGGGGGGCCTACGCAGTATTTT
d_call: TRBD2
clone_size: NA
j_call: TRBJ2-3
v_call: TRBV3-1/TRBV3-2

cdr3_aa: CAWSRDSGANVLTF
cdr3_nt: TGTGCCTGGAGTCGCGACTCTGGGGCCAACGTCCTGACTTTC
d_call: NA
clone_size: NA
j_call: TRBJ2-6
v_call: TRBV30

cdr3_aa: CASSLDRGTYEQYF
cdr3_nt: TGTGCCAGCAGTTTGGACAGGGGCACCTACGAGCAGTACTTC
d_call: TRBD1
clone_size: NA
j_call: TRBJ2-7
v_call: TRBV6-7

cdr3_aa: CASSLRGSYEQYF
cdr3_nt: TGTGCCAGCAGTTTGCGGGGCTCCTACGAGCAGTACTTC
d_call: NA
clone_size: few
j_call: TRBJ2-7
v_call: TRBV27

cdr3_aa: CAGTGQGVTGELFF
cdr3_nt: TGTGCCGGAACAGGACAGGGGGTTACCGGGGAGCTGTTTTTT
d_call: TRBD1
clone_size: few
j_call: TRBJ2-2
v_call: TRBV5-4

cdr3_aa: CASRSTGFAEQYF
cdr3_nt: TGTGCCAGCAGATCGACAGGCTTCGCCGAGCAGTACTTC
d_call: NA
clone_size: NA
j_call: TRBJ2-7
v_call: TRBV28

cdr3_aa: CASSDTSVDTQYF
cdr3_nt: TGTGCCAGCAGTGATACTAGCGTAGACACCCAGTACTTC
d_call: TRBD2
clone_size: NA
j_call: TRBJ2-5
v_call: TRBV2

cdr3_aa: CASSAPAGTAYNEQFF
cdr3_nt: TGTGCCAGCAGCGCTCCGGCCGGGACAGCCTACAATGAGCAGTTCTTC
d_call: TRBD1
clone_size: NA
j_call: TRBJ2-1
v_call: TRBV9

cdr3_aa: CASSPARSYNEQFF
cdr3_nt: TGTGCCAGCAGCCCAGCGCGGAGCTACAATGAGCAGTTCTTC
d_call: NA
clone_size: NA
j_call: TRBJ2-1
v_call: TRBV7-2

cdr3_aa: CASSLPGQGTSGNTIYF
cdr3_nt: TGTGCCAGCAGTCTGCCCGGACAGGGGACCTCTGGAAACACCATATATTTT
d_call: TRBD1
clone_size: NA
j_call: TRBJ1-3
v_call: TRBV28

cdr3_aa: CASSVDRLGTEKLFF
cdr3_nt: TGTGCCAGCAGCGTCGACAGGTTAGGGACGGAAAAACTGTTTTTT
d_call: NA
clone_size: NA
j_call: TRBJ1-4
v_call: TRBV7-2

cdr3_aa: CASSAIANYGYTF
cdr3_nt: TGTGCCAGCAGCGCTATAGCTAACTATGGCTACACCTTC
d_call: NA
clone_size: NA
j_call: TRBJ1-2
v_call: TRBV9

cdr3_aa: CASSLTGSNEKLFF
cdr3_nt: TGTGCCAGCTCACTGACAGGGAGTAATGAAAAACTGTTTTTT
d_call: TRBD1
clone_size: few
j_call: TRBJ1-4
v_call: TRBV18

cdr3_aa: CASSLGRGPGTEAFF
cdr3_nt: TGTGCCAGCAGCTTAGGAAGGGGTCCGGGCACTGAAGCTTTCTTT
d_call: NA
clone_size: NA
j_call: TRBJ1-1
v_call: TRBV7-9

cdr3_aa: CASSSRDRGTPYEQYF
cdr3_nt: TGTGCCAGCAGCTCCCGGGACAGGGGTACCCCCTACGAGCAGTACTTC
d_call: TRBD1
clone_size: NA
j_call: TRBJ2-7
v_call: TRBV7-2

cdr3_aa: CASSLGDGDSPLHF
cdr3_nt: TGTGCCAGCAGCTTAGGAGACGGAGATTCACCCCTCCACTTT
d_call: NA
clone_size: NA
j_call: TRBJ1-6
v_call: TRBV7-9

cdr3_aa: CASSPWRGARSGANVLTF
cdr3_nt: TGTGCCAGCAGCCCGTGGCGGGGGGCCCGCTCTGGGGCCAACGTCCTGACTTTC
d_call: TRBD2
clone_size: NA
j_call: TRBJ2-6
v_call: TRBV3-1/TRBV3-2

cdr3_aa: CATPSVAGVNTGELFF
cdr3_nt: TGTGCCACCCCATCCGTAGCGGGGGTAAACACCGGGGAGCTGTTTTTT
d_call: TRBD2
clone_size: NA
j_call: TRBJ2-2
v_call: TRBV18

cdr3_aa: CASSNRGTPTDTQYF
cdr3_nt: TGTGCCAGCAGCAATCGCGGGACTCCAACAGATACGCAGTATTTT
d_call: NA
clone_size: NA
j_call: TRBJ2-3
v_call: TRBV6-5

cdr3_aa: CASSLPTTRGNSPLHF
cdr3_nt: TGTGCCAGCAGCTTGCCGACGACCCGAGGGAATTCACCCCTCCACTTT
d_call: NA
clone_size: NA
j_call: TRBJ1-6
v_call: TRBV5-4

cdr3_aa: CASSLLGASYEQYF
cdr3_nt: TGTGCCAGCAGCTTATTAGGGGCATCCTACGAGCAGTACTTC
d_call: NA
clone_size: NA
j_call: TRBJ2-7
v_call: TRBV11-2

cdr3_aa: CASSLDGTLAYEQYF
cdr3_nt: TGTGCCAGCAGCTTAGACGGGACATTAGCCTACGAGCAGTACTTC
d_call: NA
clone_size: NA
j_call: TRBJ2-7
v_call: TRBV11-2

cdr3_aa: CASSGTGSRTLLLNTEAFF
cdr3_nt: TGTGCCAGCAGTGGGACAGGGAGCAGGACCCTTCTTCTGAACACTGAAGCTTTCTTT
d_call: TRBD1
clone_size: few
j_call: TRBJ1-1
v_call: TRBV6-1

cdr3_aa: CASSFDTGQGVLGYTF
cdr3_nt: TGTGCCAGCAGCTTCGATACGGGACAGGGGGTTCTTGGCTACACCTTC
d_call: TRBD1
clone_size: once
j_call: TRBJ1-2
v_call: TRBV7-2

cdr3_aa: CASSPPIQMNTEAFF
cdr3_nt: TGTGCCAGCAGTCCCCCCATACAGATGAACACTGAAGCTTTCTTT
d_call: NA
clone_size: NA
j_call: TRBJ1-1
v_call: TRBV28

cdr3_aa: CASSLRSGTNNSPLHF
cdr3_nt: TGCGCCAGCAGCTTACGGAGCGGGACGAATAATTCACCCCTCCACTTT
d_call: NA
clone_size: few
j_call: TRBJ1-6
v_call: TRBV5-1

cdr3_aa: CASSIAGIAQPQHF
cdr3_nt: TGTGCCAGTAGTATTGCAGGGATAGCTCAGCCCCAGCATTTT
d_call: NA
clone_size: NA
j_call: TRBJ1-5
v_call: TRBV19

cdr3_aa: CASSLQFQGTEKLFF
cdr3_nt: TGCGCCAGCAGCTTGCAGTTTCAGGGAACGGAAAAACTGTTTTTT
d_call: NA
clone_size: NA
j_call: TRBJ1-4
v_call: TRBV5-1

cdr3_aa: CASSLGASGEYEQYF
cdr3_nt: TGTGCCAGCAGCTTAGGCGCTAGCGGTGAATACGAGCAGTACTTC
d_call: TRBD2
clone_size: NA
j_call: TRBJ2-7
v_call: TRBV7-8

cdr3_aa: CASSWEQGQTYEQYF
cdr3_nt: TGTGCCAGCAGCTGGGAACAGGGACAGACCTACGAGCAGTACTTC
d_call: TRBD1
clone_size: NA
j_call: TRBJ2-7
v_call: TRBV5-4

cdr3_aa: CASSKKRGGTYNEQFF
cdr3_nt: TGTGCCAGCAGTAAGAAGCGGGGGGGGACCTACAATGAGCAGTTCTTC
d_call: TRBD2
clone_size: NA
j_call: TRBJ2-1
v_call: TRBV7-6